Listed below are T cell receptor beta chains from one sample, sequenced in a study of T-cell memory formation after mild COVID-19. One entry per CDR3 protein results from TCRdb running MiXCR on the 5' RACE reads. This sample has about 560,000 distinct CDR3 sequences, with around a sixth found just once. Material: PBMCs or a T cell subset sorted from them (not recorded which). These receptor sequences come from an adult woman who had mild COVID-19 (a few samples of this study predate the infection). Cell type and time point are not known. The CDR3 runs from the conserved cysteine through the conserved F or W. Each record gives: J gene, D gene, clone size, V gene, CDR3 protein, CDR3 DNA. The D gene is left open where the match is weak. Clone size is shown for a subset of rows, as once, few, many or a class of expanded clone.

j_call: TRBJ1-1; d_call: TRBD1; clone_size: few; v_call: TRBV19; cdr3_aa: CASSIWDSRDTEAFF; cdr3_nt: TGTGCCAGTAGTATATGGGACAGCCGTGACACTGAAGCTTTCTTT
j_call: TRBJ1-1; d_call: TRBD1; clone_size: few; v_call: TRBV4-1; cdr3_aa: CASSPTTGGIGEAFF; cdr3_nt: TGCGCCAGCAGCCCGACGACAGGGGGCATCGGTGAAGCTTTCTTT
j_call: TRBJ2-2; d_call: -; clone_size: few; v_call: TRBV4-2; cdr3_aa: CASSLLWDGTNTGELFF; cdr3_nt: TGTGCCAGCAGCCTCCTTTGGGACGGAACGAACACCGGGGAGCTGTTTTTT
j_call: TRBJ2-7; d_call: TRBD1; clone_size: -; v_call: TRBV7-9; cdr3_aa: CASSSMDRGIYEQYF; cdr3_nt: TGTGCCAGCAGCTCGATGGACAGGGGAATCTACGAGCAGTACTTC
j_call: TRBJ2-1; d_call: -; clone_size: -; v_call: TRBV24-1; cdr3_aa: CATGGWPNEQFF; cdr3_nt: TGTGCCACCGGGGGGTGGCCCAATGAGCAGTTCTTC
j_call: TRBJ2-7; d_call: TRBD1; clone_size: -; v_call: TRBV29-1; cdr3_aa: CSVATGTGGYEQYF; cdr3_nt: TGCAGCGTAGCCACCGGGACAGGAGGCTACGAGCAGTACTTC
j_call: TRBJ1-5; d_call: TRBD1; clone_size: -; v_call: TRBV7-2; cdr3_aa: CASSGRGRSNQPQHF; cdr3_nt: TGTGCCAGCAGCGGCAGGGGGCGAAGCAATCAGCCCCAGCATTTT
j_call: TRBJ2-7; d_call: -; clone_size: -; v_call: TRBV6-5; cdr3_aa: CASSRPTPYEQYF; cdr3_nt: TGTGCCAGCAGTCGCCCGACACCCTACGAGCAGTACTTC
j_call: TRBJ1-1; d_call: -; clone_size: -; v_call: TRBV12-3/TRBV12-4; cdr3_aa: CASRSRMNTEAFF; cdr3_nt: TGTGCCAGCAGAAGTCGAATGAACACTGAAGCTTTCTTT
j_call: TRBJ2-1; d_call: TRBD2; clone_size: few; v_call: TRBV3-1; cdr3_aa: CASSHTGTSGMNEQFF; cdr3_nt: TGTGCCAGCAGCCACACCGGGACTAGCGGTATGAATGAGCAGTTCTTC
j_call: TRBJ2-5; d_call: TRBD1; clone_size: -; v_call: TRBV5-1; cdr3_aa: CASSLVGQGVETQYF; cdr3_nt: TGCGCCAGCAGCTTGGTGGGACAGGGAGTCGAGACCCAGTACTTC
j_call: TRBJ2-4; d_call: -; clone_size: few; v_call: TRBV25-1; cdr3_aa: CASSDFLGRGNVQYF; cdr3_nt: TGTGCCAGCAGTGATTTCTTAGGACGCGGGAACGTTCAGTACTTC
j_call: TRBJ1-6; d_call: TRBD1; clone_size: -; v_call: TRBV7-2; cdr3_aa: CASSFGTGYLLHF; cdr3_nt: TGTGCCAGCAGCTTCGGGACAGGGTACCTCCTCCACTTT
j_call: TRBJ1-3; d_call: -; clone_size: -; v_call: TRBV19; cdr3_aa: CASSFNPRVLGNTIYF; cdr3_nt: TGTGCCAGTAGCTTTAACCCCAGGGTACTTGGAAACACCATATATTTT
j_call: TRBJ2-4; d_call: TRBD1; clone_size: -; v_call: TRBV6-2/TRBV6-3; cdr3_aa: CASSSRGRLVGDIQYF; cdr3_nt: TGTGCCAGCAGTAGCAGGGGGAGATTGGTCGGTGACATTCAGTACTTC
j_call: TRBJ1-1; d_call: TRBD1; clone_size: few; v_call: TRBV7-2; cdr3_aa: CASSPYWTGGTEAFF; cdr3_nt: TGTGCCAGCAGCCCCTACTGGACAGGGGGCACTGAAGCTTTCTTT
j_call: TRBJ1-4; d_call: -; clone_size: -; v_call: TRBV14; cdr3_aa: CASSQAGFRGEKLFF; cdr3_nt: TGTGCCAGCAGCCAAGCGGGGTTCCGGGGGGAAAAACTGTTTTTT
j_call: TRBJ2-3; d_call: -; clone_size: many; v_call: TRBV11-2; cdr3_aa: CASSPRGRGSTDTQYF; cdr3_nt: TGTGCCAGCAGCCCGAGGGGCCGCGGAAGCACAGATACGCAGTATTTT